These 12 T cell receptor beta chains were sequenced from one sample in a study of blood T cells in healthy people across ages. The use of a sample-barcoded 5' primer and a J-beta primer mix characterized a second PCR of 7 to 11 cycles. TCRdb used MiXCR to reprocess the 5' RACE reads, holding one entry per CDR3 protein. The table records around 1,900,000 distinct CDR3 sequences, around 42% of them present only once. The sequenced sample consisted of blood. These receptors all stem from a human donor in good health.

This rearrangement joins TRBV15 to TRBJ2-7, with 12 bases that match TRBD1. CDR1 LNHNV and CDR2 YYDKDF come from the germline V gene (reference sequence). V shed 4 bases, J shed 4 bases, and the junction held 5 bases outside the gene matches. This CDR3 is built from 15 residues. CDR3 amino acids: CATSKKGQGAYEQYF. In DNA form, the CDR3 reads TGTGCCACCAGCAAGAAGGGACAGGGGGCTTACGAGCAGTACTTC.

In this sample, this clonotype turned up a few times. The chain couples TRBV20-1 to TRBJ2-7; tentative D call: TRBD2 (6 bases). Germline assignment: CDR1 DFQATT and CDR2 SNEGSKA (reference sequence). This CDR3 comprises 15 residues. Trimming pared 4 bases from V and 0 bases from J, leaving 16 bases between. The CDR3 DNA sequence: TGCAGTGCTATGACGTTCGGGACTTTCTCCTACGAGCAGTACTTC. Its protein is CSAMTFGTFSYEQYF.

This clonotype was seen repeatedly, ten times or more. This chain joins TRBV12-3 or TRBV12-4 and TRBJ1-5; D unresolved. The CDR3 consists of 11 residues. V lost 5 bases to trimming and J lost 9 bases, with 8 bases between them. CDR3 in amino acids: CASSGGGPQHF. The CDR3 DNA is TGTGCCAGCAGTGGTGGAGGGCCCCAGCATTTT.

This chain uses TRBV7-9 with TRBJ1-2, with TRBD1 as a possible D gene (6 bases). The V and J ends lost 7 bases and 1 base respectively, with 13 bases between them. Germline CDR1 reads SEHNR; CDR2 reads FQNEAQ (reference sequence). CDR3 length equals 14 residues. CDR3 protein: CASIPTGDNYGYTF. The CDR3 DNA sequence: TGTGCCAGCATCCCGACAGGAGATAACTATGGCTACACCTTC.

This clonotype was counted only a few times. This chain joins TRBV28 and TRBJ2-7; 9 nucleotides align to TRBD1. This CDR3 has 14 residues. Germline V gives CDR1 MDHEN, CDR2 SYDVKM. Germline trimming cut 5 bases from V and 3 bases from J; bases unmatched to any gene: 5. Here the CDR3 reads CASSTGGYVYEQYF. The DNA for the CDR3 is TGTGCCAGCAGTACAGGGGGCTATGTCTACGAGCAGTACTTC.

This clonotype was recorded many times. CDR3: CASSQSQTGASGANVLTF. The CDR3 nucleotides read TGCGCCAGCAGCCAATCCCAAACCGGGGCCTCTGGGGCCAACGTCCTGACTTTC. This chain joins TRBV4-1 and TRBJ2-6; either TRBD1 or TRBD2 may fit D (5 bases each). Germline V gene data show CDR1 as MGHRA and CDR2 as YSYEKL. The V gene lost 2 bases and the J gene lost 0 bases, with 14 bases spanning the gap. The CDR3 is 18 amino acids.

J is TRBJ1-2 and V is TRBV5-5, with D uncertain. Germline CDR1 is SGHKS and CDR2 is YYEKEE (reference sequence). CDR3 size: 14 residues. Trimming cost V 4 bases and J 4 bases, with 14 bases left between them. The CDR3, as DNA: TGTGCCAGCAGCCCCCAAGGGATCGGCTATGGCTACACCTTC. Protein sequence: CASSPQGIGYGYTF.

The chain carries TRBV4-1 and TRBJ2-3, with TRBD2 matching 7 bases. The germline gives CDR1 MGHRA, CDR2 YSYEKL. The CDR3 runs 16 residues. After removal of 0 bases from V and 1 base from J, the junction contained 4 bases not matched to a gene. As DNA, the CDR3 is TGCGCCAGCAGCCAAGATATGAGCGGGGGCACAGATACGCAGTATTTT. This encodes CASSQDMSGGTDTQYF.

The chain is built from TRBV29-1 and TRBJ1-4; D is uncertain. The germline V gene encodes CDR1 SQVTM and CDR2 ANQGSEA. The ends were cut back, 5 bases at V and 3 bases at J, with 10 bases in the middle. This CDR3 comprises 13 residues. Here the CDR3 DNA reads TGCAGCGTTAGCAAAGATCCTAATGAAAAACTGTTTTTT. Amino acid sequence: CSVSKDPNEKLFF.

A note on this clonotype: The junction departs from the called germline gene at one end, perhaps through a read error. The chain couples TRBV4-1 to TRBJ2-7; tentatively, D is TRBD1 or TRBD2 (5 bases each). Germline loops: CDR1 MGHRA, CDR2 YSYEKL. The CDR3 totals 15 residues. The CDR3 protein is CASSHSGIGTYEQDF. For the CDR3, the DNA is TGCGCCAGCAGCCACTCTGGGATAGGGACCTACGAGCAGGACTTC.

The chain links TRBV6-2 or TRBV6-3 to TRBJ2-3; D is unclear. Trimming stripped 5 bases from V and 8 bases from J, with 17 bases between. The length of the CDR3 is 14 residues. Germline assignment: CDR1 MNHEY and CDR2 SVGEGT. The CDR3 region has the DNA TGTGCCAGCAGTATCACCAAGGCCTTGGGTACGCAGTATTTT. Translation: CASSITKALGTQYF.

The V call is TRBV4-1, the J call TRBJ1-2, with D possibly matching TRBD1 (6 bases). Germline V gene data show CDR1 as MGHRA and CDR2 as YSYEKL. Trimming took 1 base from V and 4 from J, leaving 16 bases between them. This CDR3 contains 16 residues. The CDR3 sequence: CASSQGAAGAPYGYTF. CDR3 nucleotide sequence: TGCGCCAGCAGCCAAGGGGCGGCAGGGGCCCCCTATGGCTACACCTTC.